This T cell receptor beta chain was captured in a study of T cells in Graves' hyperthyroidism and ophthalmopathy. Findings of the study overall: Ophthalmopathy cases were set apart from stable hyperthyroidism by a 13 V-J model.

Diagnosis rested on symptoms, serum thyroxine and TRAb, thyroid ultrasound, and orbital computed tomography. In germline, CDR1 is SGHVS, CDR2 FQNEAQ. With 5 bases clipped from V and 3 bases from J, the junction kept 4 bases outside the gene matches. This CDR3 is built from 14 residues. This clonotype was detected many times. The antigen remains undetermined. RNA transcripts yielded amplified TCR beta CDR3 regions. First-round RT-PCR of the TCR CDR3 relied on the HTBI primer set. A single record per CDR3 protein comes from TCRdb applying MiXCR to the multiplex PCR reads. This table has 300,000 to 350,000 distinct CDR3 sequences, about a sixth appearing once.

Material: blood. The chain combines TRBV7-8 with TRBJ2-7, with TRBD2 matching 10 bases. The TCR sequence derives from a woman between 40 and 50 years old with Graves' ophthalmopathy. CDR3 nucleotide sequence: TGTGCCAGCAGCAACGGACTAGCGGACTACGAGCAGTACTTC. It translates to CASSNGLADYEQYF. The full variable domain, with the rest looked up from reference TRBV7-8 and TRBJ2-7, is GAGVSQSPRYKVAKRGQDVALRCDPISGHVSLFWYQQALGQGPEFLTYFQNEAQLDKSGLPSDRFFAERPEGSVSTLKIQRTQQEDSAVYLCASSNGLADYEQYFGPGTRLTVT.